This T cell receptor (beta chain) was found in a study of long-term antiretroviral therapy in people with HIV. Regarding the study as a whole: Information pertaining to ART adherence, viral resistance or therapeutic modifications was not obtained. Pre-ART expanded clones dominated the repertoire at every time point.

Comments on this clone: Antigen: not known.

The V gene end was trimmed by 3 bases and the J gene end by 8 bases; junction bases not matched to a gene: 9. The germline V gene has CDR1 SGHTA and CDR2 FQGNSA. The CDR3 sequence is 17 residues long. Each donor had at least one pre-ART and at least two post-ART PBMC samples. Each sample contained roughly 0.95-11 million cryopreserved PBMC, thawed before DNA extraction. Survey level was the resolution at which the v3.0 immunoSEQ assay ran. Sequenced by immunoSEQ multiplex PCR; TCRdb stores in-frame clones only, minus some. The repertoire holds 25,000 to 35,000 clones, 90% to 95% seen once, with 2.7% in the top ten.

The sample here was unsorted PBMCs, taken more than 7.3 years after starting antiretroviral therapy. V usage is TRBV7-2 and J usage is TRBJ2-1, with 14 bases aligning to TRBD2. The sequence came from a man between 50 and 59 years old with HIV. As DNA, the CDR3 is TGTGCCAGCAGCTTGGGCCTCGGGACTAGCGGGAGCGATGAGCAGTTCTTC. Its translation: CASSLGLGTSGSDEQFF. Full variable domain (outside the CDR3, taken from reference TRBV7-2 and TRBJ2-1): GAGVSQSPSNKVTEKGKDVELRCDPISGHTALYWYRQSLGQGLEFLIYFQGNSAPDKSGLPSDRFSAERTGGSVSTLTIQRTQQEDSAVYLCASSLGLGTSGSDEQFFGPGTRLTVL.